In its sample, the clone carrying this TCR beta chain was seen once. The antigen is not known. Germline loops: CDR1 SQVTM, CDR2 ANQGSEA. The CDR3 sequence is 12 residues long. Trimming cost V 7 bases and J 5 bases; bases outside gene matches: 8. TCRdb fed the RT-PCR reads into MiXCR, producing one record per CDR3 protein. The data hold under 200,000 distinct CDR3 sequences, with about 10% observed a single time. The sample belongs to a study of response to subunit inactivated influenza vaccine. Study-level results: Only a handful of new T cells, the authors suggested, are recruited with each seasonal influenza vaccination.

The TCR sequence derives from a man between 50 and 75 years old who received an inactivated influenza vaccine. The starting material was CD8+ T cells sorted from PBMCs, obtained around 25 months after vaccination. The gene calls are TRBV29-1 and TRBJ2-7; 7 nucleotides align to TRBD1. Written as DNA, the CDR3 is TGCAGCGCAGTCGACAGGGTGCACGAGCAGTACTTC. Amino acids: CSAVDRVHEQYF.